The 6 T cell receptor beta chains below were found in one sample sequenced in a study of blood T cell repertoires in COVID-19. Generated by immunoSEQ multiplex PCR, the TCRdb table keeps only in-frame clones and is missing some. This table has under 350,000 clones, over 85% appearing once. The sequenced sample was PBMCs or T cells enriched from blood (not recorded which). These receptors were taken from a woman aged 55-69 years who had recovered from COVID-19.

CDR3 loop: CATSRAGGSYEQYF. The CDR3 nucleotides are TGTGCCACCAGCAGGGCGGGGGGTTCCTACGAGCAGTACTTC. The J gene is TRBJ2-7, the V gene TRBV15, with TRBD2 matching over 8 bases. Trimming at V came to 3 bases and at J to 1 base, leaving 2 bases not matched to a gene. This CDR3 contains 14 residues. The V gene's germline CDR1 is LNHNV and CDR2 YYDKDF (reference sequence).

This clone was counted once. V is TRBV5-1 and J is TRBJ2-5, with 7 bases that match TRBD2. The junction had 11 bases not matched to a gene; V was cut back by 6 bases and J by 0 bases. Germline V gene data show CDR1 as SGHRS and CDR2 as YFSETQ. The CDR3 length is 16 residues. The CDR3 coding sequence is TGCGCCAGCACCAAAAGCCCGGGGGGTTACCAAGAGACCCAGTACTTC. This encodes CASTKSPGGYQETQYF.

The chain couples TRBV7-9 to TRBJ1-2; 8 positions agree with TRBD1. The germline CDR1 and CDR2 sequences are SEHNR and FQNEAQ (reference sequence). There are 14 residues in the CDR3. V was pared by 1 base and J by 8 bases, with 6 bases of the junction left unmatched. CDR3 sequence (DNA): TGTGCCAGCAGCTTAGGGCAGGGGGCAAAAGGCTACACCTTC. Protein sequence: CASSLGQGAKGYTF. Using reference TRBV7-9 and TRBJ1-2 for the parts outside the CDR3, the full variable domain is DTGVSQNPRHKITKRGQNVTFRCDPISEHNRLYWYRQTLGQGPEFLTYFQNEAQLEKSRLLSDRFSAERPKGSFSTLEIQRTEQGDSAMYLCASSLGQGAKGYTFGSGTRLTVV.

The CDR3 loop reads CASSSWGQGSEKLFF. In DNA, the CDR3 is TGTGCCAGCAGCTCCTGGGGACAGGGGAGCGAAAAACTGTTTTTT. The chain uses TRBV13 and TRBJ1-4; 10 bases map to TRBD1. The trim removed 4 bases at V and 8 bases at J, leaving 7 bases unmatched. The V gene's germline CDR1 is PRHDT and CDR2 FYEKMQ (reference sequence). This CDR3 has 15 amino acids.

The chain recombines TRBV29-1 with TRBJ2-2; weak D call: TRBD1 (5 bases). This CDR3 region has 14 residues. Germline V CDR1 and CDR2: SQVTM, ANQGSEA. V was shortened by 4 bases and J by 8 bases, with 17 bases between the two germline ends. CDR3 DNA: TGCAGCGTTGGAAGCAGGGAAGGATCAGGGGAGCTGTTTTTT. Its protein product is CSVGSREGSGELFF.

This clone was counted once. The J gene is TRBJ2-2, the V gene TRBV6-5, with TRBD1 matching over 7 bases. The CDR3 is 12 residues long. The germline V gene encodes CDR1 MNHEY and CDR2 SVGAGI. The V and J ends lost 6 bases and 8 bases, in that order; junction bases with no gene match: 3. The CDR3 DNA reads as TGTGCCAGCAGCCCCAGGGGGGGGGAGCTGTTTTTT. Translated: CASSPRGGELFF.